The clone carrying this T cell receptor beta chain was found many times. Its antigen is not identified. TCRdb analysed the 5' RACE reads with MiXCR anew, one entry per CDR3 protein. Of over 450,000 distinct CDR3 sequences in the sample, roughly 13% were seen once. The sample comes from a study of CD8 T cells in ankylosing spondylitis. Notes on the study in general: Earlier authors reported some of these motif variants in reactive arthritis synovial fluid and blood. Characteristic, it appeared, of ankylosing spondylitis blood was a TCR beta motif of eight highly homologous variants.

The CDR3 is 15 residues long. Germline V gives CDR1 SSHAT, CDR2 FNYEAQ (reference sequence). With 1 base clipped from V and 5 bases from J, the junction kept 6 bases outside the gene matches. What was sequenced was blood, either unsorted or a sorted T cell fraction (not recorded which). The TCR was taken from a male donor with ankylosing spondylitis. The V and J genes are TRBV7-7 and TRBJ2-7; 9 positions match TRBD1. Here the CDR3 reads CASSLDGTGTHEQYF. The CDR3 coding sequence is TGTGCCAGCAGCTTAGACGGGACAGGGACCCACGAGCAGTACTTC.